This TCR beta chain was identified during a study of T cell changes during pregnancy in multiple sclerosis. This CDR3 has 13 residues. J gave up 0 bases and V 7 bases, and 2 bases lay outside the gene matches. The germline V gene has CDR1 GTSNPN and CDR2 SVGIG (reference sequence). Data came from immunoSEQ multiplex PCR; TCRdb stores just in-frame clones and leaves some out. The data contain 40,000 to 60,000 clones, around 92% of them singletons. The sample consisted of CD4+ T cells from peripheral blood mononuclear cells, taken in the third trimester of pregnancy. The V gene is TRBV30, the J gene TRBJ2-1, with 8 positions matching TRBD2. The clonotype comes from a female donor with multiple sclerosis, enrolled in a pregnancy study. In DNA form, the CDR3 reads TGTGCCTCGGGGGGGGTCTCCTACAATGAGCAGTTCTTC. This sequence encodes CASGGVSYNEQFF.